A selection of T cell receptor beta chains follows, all from one sample in a study of blood T cell repertoires in COVID-19. The assay was immunoSEQ multiplex PCR, and TCRdb's table has in-frame clones only and misses some. The sample has 210,000 or so clones, 86% seen once. The sequenced sample consisted of peripheral blood. These receptors were taken from a woman aged 45 to 65 with acute or convalescent COVID-19. CDR3s include the opening cysteine and the closing phenylalanine or tryptophan. Fields, in order: V gene, CDR3 length, J gene, D gene, clone size, CDR3 DNA, CDR3 protein. A D gene is named only where the DNA matches it firmly. The size field is filled for only some rows; it gives once, few, many or a size class.

V: TRBV7-8; length: 18; J: TRBJ2-3; D: TRBD2; size: NA; DNA: TGTGCCAGCAGCTTAGTTGGGACTAGCGGGGGGATAATAGATACGCAGTATTTT; CDR3: CASSLVGTSGGIIDTQYF
V: TRBV6-6; length: 13; J: TRBJ1-6; D: NA; size: once; DNA: TGCGCCACCTGGACAGACTATAATTCACCCCTCCACTTT; CDR3: CATWTDYNSPLHF
V: TRBV5-5; length: 14; J: TRBJ1-2; D: TRBD1; size: NA; DNA: TGTGCCAGCAGCGAAGAACAGGGGATCTATGGCTACACCTTC; CDR3: CASSEEQGIYGYTF
V: TRBV19; length: 17; J: TRBJ1-5; D: TRBD1; size: NA; DNA: TGTGCCAGTAGCTCCGGGACAGGGGGCGGCAGCAATCAGCCCCAGCATTTT; CDR3: CASSSGTGGGSNQPQHF
V: TRBV10-3; length: 15; J: TRBJ1-1; D: NA; size: few; DNA: TGTGCCATCAGTGCAGACACAGGCACTAACACTGAAGCTTTCTTT; CDR3: CAISADTGTNTEAFF
V: TRBV3-1/TRBV3-2; length: 13; J: TRBJ1-5; D: TRBD1; size: NA; DNA: TGTGCCAGCAGCCGGGACAGGTTTCAGCCCCAGCATTTT; CDR3: CASSRDRFQPQHF
V: TRBV11-2; length: 16; J: TRBJ2-3; D: TRBD2; size: NA; DNA: TGTGCCAGCAGCTCTCTAGCGGGAGAGGTTACAGATACGCAGTATTTT; CDR3: CASSSLAGEVTDTQYF
V: TRBV24-1; length: 15; J: TRBJ1-4; D: TRBD1; size: NA; DNA: TGTGCCACCAGTGAGGCAGGGGGCCCAACGGAAAAACTGTTTTTT; CDR3: CATSEAGGPTEKLFF
V: TRBV19; length: 16; J: TRBJ1-2; D: NA; size: few; DNA: TGTGCCAGTAGTATCCGGTCCGCGTCCGGTAACTATGGCTACACCTTC; CDR3: CASSIRSASGNYGYTF
V: TRBV9; length: 15; J: TRBJ2-1; D: NA; size: NA; DNA: TGTGCCAGCAGCCCGCCCAGTCGGGTTTACAATGAGCAGTTCTTC; CDR3: CASSPPSRVYNEQFF
V: TRBV4-3; length: 15; J: TRBJ2-7; D: TRBD2; size: NA; DNA: TGCGCCAGCAGCCAAGGACTAGCGGGAGTCTACGAGCAGTACTTC; CDR3: CASSQGLAGVYEQYF
V: TRBV21-1; length: 16; J: TRBJ2-1; D: NA; size: NA; DNA: TGTGCCAACGTAGAAGCGGGACAGGGGATGTACAATGAGCAGTTCTTC; CDR3: CANVEAGQGMYNEQFF
V: TRBV3-1/TRBV3-2; length: 14; J: TRBJ1-3; D: NA; size: NA; DNA: TGTGCCAGCAGCCAAGAAAGCCTGGTCAACACCATATATTTT; CDR3: CASSQESLVNTIYF
V: TRBV5-4; length: 14; J: TRBJ1-2; D: NA; size: NA; DNA: TGTGCCAGCAGTCTGGGTAACAGGGCGGATGGCTACACCTTC; CDR3: CASSLGNRADGYTF
V: TRBV18; length: 13; J: TRBJ2-5; D: NA; size: NA; DNA: TGTGCCAGCTCACCCGGGTACCAAGAGACCCAGTACTTC; CDR3: CASSPGYQETQYF
V: TRBV5-5; length: 13; J: TRBJ2-3; D: TRBD2; size: NA; DNA: TGTGCCAGCAGGCGGGGGGCCACAGATACGCAGTATTTT; CDR3: CASRRGATDTQYF